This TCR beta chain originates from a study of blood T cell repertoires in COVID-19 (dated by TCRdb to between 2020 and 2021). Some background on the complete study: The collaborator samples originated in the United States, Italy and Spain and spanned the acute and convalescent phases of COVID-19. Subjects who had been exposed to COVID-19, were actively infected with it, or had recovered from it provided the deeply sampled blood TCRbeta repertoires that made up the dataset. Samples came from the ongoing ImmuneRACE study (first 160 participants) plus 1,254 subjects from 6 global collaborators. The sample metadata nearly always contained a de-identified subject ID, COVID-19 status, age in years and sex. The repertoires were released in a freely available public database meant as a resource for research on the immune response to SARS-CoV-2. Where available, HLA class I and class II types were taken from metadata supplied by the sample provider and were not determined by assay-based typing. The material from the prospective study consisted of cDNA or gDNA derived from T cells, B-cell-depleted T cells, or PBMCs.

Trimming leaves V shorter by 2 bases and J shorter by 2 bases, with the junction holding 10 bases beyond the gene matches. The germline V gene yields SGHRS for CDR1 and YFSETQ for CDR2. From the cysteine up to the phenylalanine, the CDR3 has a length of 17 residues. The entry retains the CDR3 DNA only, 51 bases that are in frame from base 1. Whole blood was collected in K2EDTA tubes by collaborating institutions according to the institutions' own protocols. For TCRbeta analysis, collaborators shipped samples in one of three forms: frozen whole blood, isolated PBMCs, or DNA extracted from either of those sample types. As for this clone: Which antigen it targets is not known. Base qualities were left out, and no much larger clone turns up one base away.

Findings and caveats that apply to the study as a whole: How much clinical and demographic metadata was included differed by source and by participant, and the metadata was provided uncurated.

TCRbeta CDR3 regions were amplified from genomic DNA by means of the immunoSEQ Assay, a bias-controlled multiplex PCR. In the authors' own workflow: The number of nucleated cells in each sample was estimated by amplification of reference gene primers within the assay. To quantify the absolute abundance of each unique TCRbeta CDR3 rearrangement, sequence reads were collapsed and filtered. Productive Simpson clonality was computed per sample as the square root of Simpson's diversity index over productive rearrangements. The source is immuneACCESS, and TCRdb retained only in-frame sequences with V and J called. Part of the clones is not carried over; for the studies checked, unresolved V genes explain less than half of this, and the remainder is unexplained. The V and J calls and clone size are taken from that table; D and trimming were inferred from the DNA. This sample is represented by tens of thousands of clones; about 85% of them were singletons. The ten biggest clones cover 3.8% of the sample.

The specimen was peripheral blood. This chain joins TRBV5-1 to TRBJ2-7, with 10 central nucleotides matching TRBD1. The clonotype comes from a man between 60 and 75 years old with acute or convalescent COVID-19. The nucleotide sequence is TGCGCCAGCAGCTTAGAACGGCGACAGGGGGCCGCCTACGAGCAGTACTTC. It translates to CASSLERRQGAAYEQYF.